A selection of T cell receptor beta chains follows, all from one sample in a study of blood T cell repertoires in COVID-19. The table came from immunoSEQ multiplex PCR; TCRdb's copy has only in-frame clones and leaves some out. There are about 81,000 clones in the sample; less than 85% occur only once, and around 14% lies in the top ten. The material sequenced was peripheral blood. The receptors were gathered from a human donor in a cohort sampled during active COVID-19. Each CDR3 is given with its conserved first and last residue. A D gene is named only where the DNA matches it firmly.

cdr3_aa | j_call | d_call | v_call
CATRANRDNQPQHF | TRBJ1-5 | NA | TRBV15
CSVEGHYRQDTEAFF | TRBJ1-1 | NA | TRBV29-1
CAPGTTGTGELFF | TRBJ2-2 | NA | TRBV7-9
CASSVAGQGRTPLHF | TRBJ1-6 | NA | TRBV9
CASSGLQGETQYF | TRBJ2-5 | NA | TRBV5-1
CASSVQSSTNEQFF | TRBJ2-1 | NA | TRBV6-4
CASSQRTSGNEQFF | TRBJ2-1 | TRBD2 | TRBV19
CASSSNRGEQYF | TRBJ2-7 | TRBD1 | TRBV5-1
CASSLRSGGSSYNEQFF | TRBJ2-1 | TRBD2 | TRBV7-2
CASRPTGSSYNSPLHF | TRBJ1-6 | NA | TRBV2
CASSFERGRLGELFF | TRBJ2-2 | TRBD1 | TRBV5-1
CASSIEQGNQPQHF | TRBJ1-5 | TRBD1 | TRBV19
CASSLGPGVTNYGYTF | TRBJ1-2 | NA | TRBV5-1
CASSGATLGHSTYEQYF | TRBJ2-7 | NA | TRBV6-1
CASSLQGASYEQYF | TRBJ2-7 | TRBD1 | TRBV18
CAREYNEAFF | TRBJ1-1 | NA | TRBV6-4
CASSLESGVLGGELFF | TRBJ2-2 | NA | TRBV7-9
CSVEDPRASGEIDTQYF | TRBJ2-3 | TRBD2 | TRBV29-1
CASSQEGGEAFF | TRBJ1-1 | NA | TRBV4-1
CASSQRLLAGGPNEQFF | TRBJ2-1 | TRBD2 | TRBV14
CATSSPSRDRGQVLFF | TRBJ1-4 | TRBD1 | TRBV15
CASSLAGTVNQPQHF | TRBJ1-5 | TRBD1 | TRBV7-2
CASSWTTLPTLGFF | TRBJ1-4 | NA | TRBV28
CASSLSASWARIPSSYEQYF | TRBJ2-7 | NA | TRBV27
CASSQARGQGTGELFF | TRBJ2-2 | TRBD1 | TRBV4-2
CASMGGETREAFF | TRBJ1-1 | NA | TRBV6-5
CASSFSGGAPDTQYF | TRBJ2-3 | TRBD2 | TRBV27
CASSTQGRFMFYEQYF | TRBJ2-7 | NA | TRBV5-6
CASSQDLNQPQHF | TRBJ1-5 | NA | TRBV3-1/TRBV3-2
CASSLARVVQGARGYTF | TRBJ1-2 | TRBD1 | TRBV7-2
CASSPVTGDYGYTF | TRBJ1-2 | TRBD1 | TRBV5-1
CASKPGQNQETQYF | TRBJ2-5 | NA | TRBV5-1
CASGLPGGEQFF | TRBJ2-1 | TRBD2 | TRBV12-5
CASSLRLPGDEQYF | TRBJ2-7 | NA | TRBV5-1
CASTAGQGTVLAGYTF | TRBJ1-2 | TRBD1 | TRBV9
CASRSRTGENEQFF | TRBJ2-1 | TRBD1 | TRBV2
CASSSSTGGETEAFF | TRBJ1-1 | TRBD1 | TRBV5-1
CATSVRRGLNQPQHF | TRBJ1-5 | TRBD1 | TRBV15
CASSKRKGASYEQYF | TRBJ2-7 | NA | TRBV21-1
CATSPGRYEQYF | TRBJ2-7 | NA | TRBV15
CASSPKGLQETQYF | TRBJ2-5 | NA | TRBV18